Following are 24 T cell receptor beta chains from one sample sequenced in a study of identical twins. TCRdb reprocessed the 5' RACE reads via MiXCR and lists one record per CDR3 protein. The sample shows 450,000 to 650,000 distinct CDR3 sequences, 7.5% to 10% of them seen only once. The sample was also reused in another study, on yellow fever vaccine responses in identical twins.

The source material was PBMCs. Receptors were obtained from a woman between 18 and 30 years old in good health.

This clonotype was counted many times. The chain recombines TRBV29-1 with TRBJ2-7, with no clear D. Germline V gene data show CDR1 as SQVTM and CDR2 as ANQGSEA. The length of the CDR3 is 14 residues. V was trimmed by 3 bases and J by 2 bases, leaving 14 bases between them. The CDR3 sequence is CSVDGIDSTYEQYF. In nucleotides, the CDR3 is TGCAGCGTTGATGGGATAGATTCGACCTACGAGCAGTACTTC.

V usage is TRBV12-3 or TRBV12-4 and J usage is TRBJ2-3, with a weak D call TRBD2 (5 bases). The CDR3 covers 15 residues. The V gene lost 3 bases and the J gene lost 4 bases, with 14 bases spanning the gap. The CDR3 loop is CASSFGQLGADTQYF. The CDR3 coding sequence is TGTGCCAGCAGTTTCGGCCAACTAGGTGCAGATACGCAGTATTTT.

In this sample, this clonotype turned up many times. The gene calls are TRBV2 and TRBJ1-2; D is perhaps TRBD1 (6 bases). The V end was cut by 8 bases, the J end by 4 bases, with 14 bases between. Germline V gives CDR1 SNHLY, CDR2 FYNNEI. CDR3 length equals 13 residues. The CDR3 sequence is CASCYRESYGYTF. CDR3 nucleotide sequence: TGTGCCAGCTGCTACAGGGAGAGCTATGGCTACACCTTC.

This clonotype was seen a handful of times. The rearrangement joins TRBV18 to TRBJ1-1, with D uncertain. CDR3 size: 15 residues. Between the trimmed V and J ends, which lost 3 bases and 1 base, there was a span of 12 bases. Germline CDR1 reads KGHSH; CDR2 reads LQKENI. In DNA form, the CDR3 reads TGTGCCAGCTCACCGCTGGGGAATAGGAACACTGAAGCTTTCTTT. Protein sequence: CASSPLGNRNTEAFF.

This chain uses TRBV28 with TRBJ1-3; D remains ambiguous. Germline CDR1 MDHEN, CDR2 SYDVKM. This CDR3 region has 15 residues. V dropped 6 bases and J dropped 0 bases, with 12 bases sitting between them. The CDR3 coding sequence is TGTGCCAGCAGCTCGCTTCGGGGCTCTGGAAACACCATATATTTT. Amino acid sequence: CASSSLRGSGNTIYF. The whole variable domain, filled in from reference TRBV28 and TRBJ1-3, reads DVKVTQSSRYLVKRTGEKVFLECVQDMDHENMFWYRQDPGLGLRLIYFSYDVKMKEKGDIPEGYSVSREKKERFSLILESASTNQTSMYLCASSSLRGSGNTIYFGEGSWLTVV.

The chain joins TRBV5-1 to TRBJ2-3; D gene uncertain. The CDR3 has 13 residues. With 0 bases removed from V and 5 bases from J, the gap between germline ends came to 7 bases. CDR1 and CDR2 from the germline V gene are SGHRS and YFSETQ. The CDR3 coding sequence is TGCGCCAGCAGCTTGGTTGATGGAGATACGCAGTATTTT. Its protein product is CASSLVDGDTQYF.

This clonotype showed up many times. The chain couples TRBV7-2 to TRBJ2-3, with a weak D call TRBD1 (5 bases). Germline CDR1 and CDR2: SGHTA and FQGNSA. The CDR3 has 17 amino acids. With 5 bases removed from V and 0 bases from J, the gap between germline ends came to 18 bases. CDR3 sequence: CASSLSDRPSSTDTQYF. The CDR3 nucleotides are TGTGCCAGCAGCCTGAGTGACAGACCGTCTAGCACAGATACGCAGTATTTT.

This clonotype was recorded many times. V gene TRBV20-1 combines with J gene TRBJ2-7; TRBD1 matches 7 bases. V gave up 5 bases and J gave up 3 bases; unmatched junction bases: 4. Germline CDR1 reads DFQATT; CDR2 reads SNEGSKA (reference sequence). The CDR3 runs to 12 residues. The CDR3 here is CSAHTGVYEQYF. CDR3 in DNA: TGCAGTGCTCATACAGGGGTCTACGAGCAGTACTTC.

The CDR3 loop reads CAISEMVEQFF. CDR3 sequence (DNA): TGTGCCATCAGTGAGATGGTTGAGCAGTTCTTC. The chain joins TRBV10-3 to TRBJ2-1; D not certain. CDR1 and CDR2 from the germline V gene are ENHRY and SYGVKD. Trimming left V 2 bases short and J 9 bases short, with 5 bases between. The CDR3 extends over 11 amino acids.

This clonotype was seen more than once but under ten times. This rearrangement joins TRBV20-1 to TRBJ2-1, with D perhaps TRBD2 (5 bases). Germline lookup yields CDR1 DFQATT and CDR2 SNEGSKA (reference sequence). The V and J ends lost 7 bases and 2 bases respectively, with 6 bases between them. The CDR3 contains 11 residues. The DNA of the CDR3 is TGCAGTGGGAGGCCCTACAATGAGCAGTTCTTC. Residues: CSGRPYNEQFF.

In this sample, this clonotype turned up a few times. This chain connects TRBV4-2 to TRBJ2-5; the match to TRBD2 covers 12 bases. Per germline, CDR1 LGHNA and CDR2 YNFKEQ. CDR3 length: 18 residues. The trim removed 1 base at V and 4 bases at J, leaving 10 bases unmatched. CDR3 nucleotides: TGTGCCAGCAGCCAAGCTTTCCTAGCGGGGGGGCTTGGAGAGACCCAGTACTTC. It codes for CASSQAFLAGGLGETQYF.

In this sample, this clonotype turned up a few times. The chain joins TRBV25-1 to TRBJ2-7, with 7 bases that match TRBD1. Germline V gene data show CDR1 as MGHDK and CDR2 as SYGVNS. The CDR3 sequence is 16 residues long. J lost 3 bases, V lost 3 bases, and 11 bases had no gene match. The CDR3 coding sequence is TGTGCCAGCAGTGAGCCCACTGGGACAGCCGTCTACGAGCAGTACTTC. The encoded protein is CASSEPTGTAVYEQYF.

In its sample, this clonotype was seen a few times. The chain's CDR3 is CSARMGLAYNEQFF. In nucleotides, the CDR3 is TGCAGCGCCCGAATGGGACTAGCCTACAATGAGCAGTTCTTC. The rearrangement joins TRBV29-1 to TRBJ2-1, with 8 bases fitting TRBD2. The CDR3 loop spans 14 amino acids. Germline values: CDR1 SQVTM, CDR2 ANQGSEA. V lost 7 bases, J lost 2 bases, and 7 bases stayed unmatched.

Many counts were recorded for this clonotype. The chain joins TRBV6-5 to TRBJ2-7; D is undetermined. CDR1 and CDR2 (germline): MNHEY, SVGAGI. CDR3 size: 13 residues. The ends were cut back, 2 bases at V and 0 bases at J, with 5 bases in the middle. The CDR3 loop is CASSYEDSYEQYF. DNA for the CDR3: TGTGCCAGCAGTTACGAGGACTCCTACGAGCAGTACTTC.

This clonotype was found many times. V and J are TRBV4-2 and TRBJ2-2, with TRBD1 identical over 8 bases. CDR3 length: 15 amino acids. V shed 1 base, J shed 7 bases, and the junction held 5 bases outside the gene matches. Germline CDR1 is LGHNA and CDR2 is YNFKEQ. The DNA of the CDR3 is TGTGCCAGCAGCCAAGTTGACAGGGGAGACGGGGAGCTGTTTTTT. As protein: CASSQVDRGDGELFF.

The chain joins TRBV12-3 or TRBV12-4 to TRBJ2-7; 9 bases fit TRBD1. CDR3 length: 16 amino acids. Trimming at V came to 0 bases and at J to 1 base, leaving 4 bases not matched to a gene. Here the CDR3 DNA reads TGTGCCAGCAGTTTAGCGACAGGGGGTTTTTCCTACGAGCAGTACTTC. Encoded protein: CASSLATGGFSYEQYF.

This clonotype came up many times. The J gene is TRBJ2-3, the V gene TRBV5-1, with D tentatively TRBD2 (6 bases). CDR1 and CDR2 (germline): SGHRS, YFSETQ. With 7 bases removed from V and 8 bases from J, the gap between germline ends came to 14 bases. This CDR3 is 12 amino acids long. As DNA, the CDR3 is TGCGCCAGCCGGGACTCCCGGCTTACGCAGTATTTT. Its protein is CASRDSRLTQYF.

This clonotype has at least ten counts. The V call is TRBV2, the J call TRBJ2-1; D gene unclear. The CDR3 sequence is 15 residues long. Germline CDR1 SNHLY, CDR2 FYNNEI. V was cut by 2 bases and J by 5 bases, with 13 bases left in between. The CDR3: CASSELTSSHNEQFF. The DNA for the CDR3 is TGTGCCAGCAGTGAACTTACGTCGAGCCACAATGAGCAGTTCTTC.

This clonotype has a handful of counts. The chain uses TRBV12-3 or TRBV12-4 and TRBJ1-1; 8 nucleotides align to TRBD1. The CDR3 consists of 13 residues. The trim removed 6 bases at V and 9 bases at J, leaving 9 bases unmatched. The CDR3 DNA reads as TGTGCCAGCAGAACAGGGGGAATAGGACAAGCTTTCTTT. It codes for CASRTGGIGQAFF.

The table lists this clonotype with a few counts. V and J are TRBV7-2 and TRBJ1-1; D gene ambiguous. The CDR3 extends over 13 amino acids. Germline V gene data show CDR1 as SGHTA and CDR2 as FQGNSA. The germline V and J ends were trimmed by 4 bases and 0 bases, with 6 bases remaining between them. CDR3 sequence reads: CASSSKMNTEAFF. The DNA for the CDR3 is TGTGCCAGCAGCTCGAAGATGAACACTGAAGCTTTCTTT. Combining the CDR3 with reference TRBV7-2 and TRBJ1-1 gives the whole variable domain GAGVSQSPSNKVTEKGKDVELRCDPISGHTALYWYRQSLGQGLEFLIYFQGNSAPDKSGLPSDRFSAERTGGSVSTLTIQRTQQEDSAVYLCASSSKMNTEAFFGQGTRLTVV.

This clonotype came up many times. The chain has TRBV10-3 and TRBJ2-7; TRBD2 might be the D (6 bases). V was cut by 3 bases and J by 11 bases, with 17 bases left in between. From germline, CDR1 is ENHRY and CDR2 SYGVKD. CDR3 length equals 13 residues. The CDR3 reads CAISDAGPAGEYF. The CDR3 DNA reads TGTGCCATCAGTGACGCGGGGCCGGCCGGGGAGTACTTC.

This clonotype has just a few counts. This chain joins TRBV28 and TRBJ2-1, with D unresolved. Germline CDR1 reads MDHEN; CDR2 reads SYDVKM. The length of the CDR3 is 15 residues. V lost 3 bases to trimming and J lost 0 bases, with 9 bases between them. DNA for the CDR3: TGTGCCAGCAGTTTTGGTATCCGCTCCTACAATGAGCAGTTCTTC. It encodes CASSFGIRSYNEQFF.

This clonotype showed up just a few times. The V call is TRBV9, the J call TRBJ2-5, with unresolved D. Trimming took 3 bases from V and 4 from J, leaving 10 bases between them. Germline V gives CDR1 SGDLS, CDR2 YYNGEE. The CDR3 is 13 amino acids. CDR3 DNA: TGTGCCAGCAGCGGGGCCCGCCCAGAGACCCAGTACTTC. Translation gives CASSGARPETQYF.

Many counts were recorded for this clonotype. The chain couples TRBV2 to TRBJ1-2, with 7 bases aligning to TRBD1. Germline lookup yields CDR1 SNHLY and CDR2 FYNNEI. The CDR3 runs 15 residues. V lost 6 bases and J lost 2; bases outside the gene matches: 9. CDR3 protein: CASRTTPGQNYGYTF. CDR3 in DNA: TGTGCCAGCAGGACCACTCCGGGACAGAACTATGGCTACACCTTC.